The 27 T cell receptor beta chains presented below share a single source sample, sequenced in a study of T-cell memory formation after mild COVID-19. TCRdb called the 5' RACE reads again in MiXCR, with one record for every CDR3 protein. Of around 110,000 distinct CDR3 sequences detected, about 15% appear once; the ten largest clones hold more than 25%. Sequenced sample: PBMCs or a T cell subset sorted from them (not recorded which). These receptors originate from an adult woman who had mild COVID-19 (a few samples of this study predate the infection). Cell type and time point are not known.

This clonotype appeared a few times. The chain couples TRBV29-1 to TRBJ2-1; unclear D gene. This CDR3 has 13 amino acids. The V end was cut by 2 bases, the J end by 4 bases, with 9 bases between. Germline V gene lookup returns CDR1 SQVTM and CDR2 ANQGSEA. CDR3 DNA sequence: TGCAGCGTTGAAAAGGCTAGTTACAATGAGCAGTTCTTC. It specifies CSVEKASYNEQFF.

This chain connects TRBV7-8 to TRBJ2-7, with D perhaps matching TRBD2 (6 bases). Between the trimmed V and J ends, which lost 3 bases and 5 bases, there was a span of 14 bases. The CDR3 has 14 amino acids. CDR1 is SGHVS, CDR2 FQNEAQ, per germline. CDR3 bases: TGTGCCAGCAGCTTGACTAGTCTCCCCCACGAGCAGTACTTC. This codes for CASSLTSLPHEQYF.

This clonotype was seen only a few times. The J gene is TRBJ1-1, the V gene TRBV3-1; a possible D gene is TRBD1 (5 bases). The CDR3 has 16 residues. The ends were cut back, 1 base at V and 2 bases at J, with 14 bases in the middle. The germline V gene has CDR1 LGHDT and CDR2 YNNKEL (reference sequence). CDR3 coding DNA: TGTGCCAGCAGCCAAGTGGCGTTGAGGGGTAACACTGAAGCTTTCTTT. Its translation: CASSQVALRGNTEAFF.

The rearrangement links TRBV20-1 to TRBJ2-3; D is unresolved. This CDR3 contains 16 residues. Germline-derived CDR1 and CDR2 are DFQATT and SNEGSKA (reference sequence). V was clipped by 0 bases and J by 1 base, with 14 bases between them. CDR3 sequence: CSARDRWRHGTDTQYF. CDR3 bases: TGCAGTGCTAGAGATCGGTGGCGGCACGGCACAGATACGCAGTATTTT.

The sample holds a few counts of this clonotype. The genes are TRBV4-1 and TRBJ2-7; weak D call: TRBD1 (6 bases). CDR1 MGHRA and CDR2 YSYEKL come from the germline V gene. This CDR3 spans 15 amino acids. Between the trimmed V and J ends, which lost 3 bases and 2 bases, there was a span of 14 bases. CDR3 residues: CASSQGRGFAYEQYF. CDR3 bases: TGCGCCAGCAGCCAGGGAAGGGGGTTCGCCTACGAGCAGTACTTC.

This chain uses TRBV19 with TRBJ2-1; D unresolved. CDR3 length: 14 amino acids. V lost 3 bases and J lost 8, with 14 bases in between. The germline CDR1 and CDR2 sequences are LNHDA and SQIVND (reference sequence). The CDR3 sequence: CASSIVGGRYEQFF. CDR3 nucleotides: TGTGCCAGTAGTATCGTAGGTGGGCGGTATGAGCAGTTCTTC.

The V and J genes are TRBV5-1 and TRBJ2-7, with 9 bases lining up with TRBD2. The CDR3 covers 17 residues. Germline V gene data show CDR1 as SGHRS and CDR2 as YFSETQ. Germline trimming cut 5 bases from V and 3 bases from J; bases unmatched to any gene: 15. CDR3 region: CASRPIGKDSGSYEQYF. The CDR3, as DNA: TGCGCCAGCAGACCCATTGGGAAGGATAGCGGGAGCTACGAGCAGTACTTC.

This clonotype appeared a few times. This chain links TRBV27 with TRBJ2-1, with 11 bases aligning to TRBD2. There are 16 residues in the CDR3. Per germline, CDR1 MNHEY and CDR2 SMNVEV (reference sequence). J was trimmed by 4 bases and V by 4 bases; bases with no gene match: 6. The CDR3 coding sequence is TGTGCCAGCAGTTCCCCATTAGCGGGGGGGTACAATGAGCAGTTCTTC. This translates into CASSSPLAGGYNEQFF.

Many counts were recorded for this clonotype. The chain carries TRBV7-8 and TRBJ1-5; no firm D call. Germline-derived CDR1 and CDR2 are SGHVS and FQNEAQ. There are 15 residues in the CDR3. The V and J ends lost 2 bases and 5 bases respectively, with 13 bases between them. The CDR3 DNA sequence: TGTGCCAGCAGCTTAACAGCGGATAACTATCAGCCCCAGCATTTT. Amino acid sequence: CASSLTADNYQPQHF.

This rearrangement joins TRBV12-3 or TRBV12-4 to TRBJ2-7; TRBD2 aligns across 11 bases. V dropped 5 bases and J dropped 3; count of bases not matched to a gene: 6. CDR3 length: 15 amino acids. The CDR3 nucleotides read TGTGCCAGCAGTCCCAGACTAGCGGGGAGCTACGAGCAGTACTTC. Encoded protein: CASSPRLAGSYEQYF.

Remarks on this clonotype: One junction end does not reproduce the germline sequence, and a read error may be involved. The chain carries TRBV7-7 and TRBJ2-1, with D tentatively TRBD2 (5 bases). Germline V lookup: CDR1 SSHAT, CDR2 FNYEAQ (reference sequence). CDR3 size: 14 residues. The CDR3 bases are TGTGCTAGCAGACCTTGGACTTCCCACAATGAGCAGTTCTTC. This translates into CASRPWTSHNEQFF.

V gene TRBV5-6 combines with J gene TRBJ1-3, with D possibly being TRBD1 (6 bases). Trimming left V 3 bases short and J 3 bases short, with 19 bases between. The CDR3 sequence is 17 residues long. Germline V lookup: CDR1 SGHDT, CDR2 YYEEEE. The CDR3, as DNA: TGTGCCAGCAGCTCCCCGGGGGCGGAGGCGCTTGGAAACACCATATATTTT. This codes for CASSSPGAEALGNTIYF.

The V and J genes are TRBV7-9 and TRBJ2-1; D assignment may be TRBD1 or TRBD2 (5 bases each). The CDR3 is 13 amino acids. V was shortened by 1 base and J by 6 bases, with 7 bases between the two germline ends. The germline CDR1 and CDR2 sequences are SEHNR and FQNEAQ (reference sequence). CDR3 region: CASSLDGANEQFF. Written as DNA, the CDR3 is TGTGCCAGCAGCTTAGACGGGGCCAATGAGCAGTTCTTC.

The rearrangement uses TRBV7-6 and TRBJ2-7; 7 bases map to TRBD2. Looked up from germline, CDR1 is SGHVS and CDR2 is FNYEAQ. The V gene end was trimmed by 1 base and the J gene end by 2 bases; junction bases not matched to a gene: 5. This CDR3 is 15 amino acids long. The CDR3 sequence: CASSLDGGTPYEQYF. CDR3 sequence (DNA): TGTGCCAGCAGCTTAGACGGGGGGACCCCCTACGAGCAGTACTTC.

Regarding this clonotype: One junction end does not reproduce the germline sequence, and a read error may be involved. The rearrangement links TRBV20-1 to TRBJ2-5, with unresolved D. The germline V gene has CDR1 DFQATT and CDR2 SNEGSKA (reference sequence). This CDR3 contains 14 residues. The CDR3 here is CSARVGLPQKTQYF. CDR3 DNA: TGCAGTGCTAGAGTGGGCCTCCCCCAAAAGACCCAGTACTTC.

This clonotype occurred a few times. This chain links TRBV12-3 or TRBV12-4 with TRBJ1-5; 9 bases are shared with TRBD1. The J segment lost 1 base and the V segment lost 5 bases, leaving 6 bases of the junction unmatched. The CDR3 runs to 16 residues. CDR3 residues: CASSATGGLSNQPQHF. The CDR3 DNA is TGTGCCAGCAGTGCCACAGGGGGCCTGAGCAATCAGCCCCAGCATTTT.

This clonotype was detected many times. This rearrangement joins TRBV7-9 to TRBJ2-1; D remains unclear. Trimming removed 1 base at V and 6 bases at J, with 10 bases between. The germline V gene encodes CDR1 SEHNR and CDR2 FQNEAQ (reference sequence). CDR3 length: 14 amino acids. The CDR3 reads CASSLDGNLNEQFF. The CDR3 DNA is TGTGCCAGCAGCTTAGACGGCAATCTCAATGAGCAGTTCTTC.

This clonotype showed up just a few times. CDR3 sequence (DNA): TGTGCCAGCAGCTTTAACTGGGGACCTGAAAGCTACAATGAGCAGTTCTTC. Its translation: CASSFNWGPESYNEQFF. J is TRBJ2-1 and V is TRBV7-9; D may match TRBD1 or TRBD2 (5 bases each). V lost 3 bases and J 3 bases, leaving 18 bases between the germline ends. This CDR3 is built from 17 residues. Germline CDR1 and CDR2: SEHNR and FQNEAQ (reference sequence).

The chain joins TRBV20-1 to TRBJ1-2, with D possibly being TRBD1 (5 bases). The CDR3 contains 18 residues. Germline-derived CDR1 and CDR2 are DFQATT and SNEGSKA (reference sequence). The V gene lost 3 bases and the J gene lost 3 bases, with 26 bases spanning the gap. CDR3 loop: CSARAGVVKGIGDYGYTF. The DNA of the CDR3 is TGCAGTGCTAGGGCCGGGGTGGTTAAGGGGATCGGAGACTATGGCTACACCTTC.

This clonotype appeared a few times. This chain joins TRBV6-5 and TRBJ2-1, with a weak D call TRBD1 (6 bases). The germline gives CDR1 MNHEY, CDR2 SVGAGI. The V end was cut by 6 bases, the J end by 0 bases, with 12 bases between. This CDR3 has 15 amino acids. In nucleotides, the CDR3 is TGTGCCAGCAGCGCGGACAGCACCTCCTACAATGAGCAGTTCTTC. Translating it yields CASSADSTSYNEQFF.

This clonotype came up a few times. This chain's CDR3 is CASSHAGGPYEQYF. The CDR3 nucleotides are TGCGCCAGCAGCCACGCGGGGGGCCCATACGAGCAGTACTTC. This chain uses TRBV4-3 with TRBJ2-7; TRBD2 matches 8 bases. The CDR3 contains 14 residues. CDR1 is LGHNA, CDR2 YSLEER, per germline. V lost 3 bases, J lost 4 bases, and 5 bases stayed unmatched.

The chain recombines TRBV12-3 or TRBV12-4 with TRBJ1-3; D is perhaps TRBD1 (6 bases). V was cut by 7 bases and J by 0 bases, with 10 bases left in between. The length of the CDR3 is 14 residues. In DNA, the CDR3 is TGTGCCAGCATTTTGACAGGCTCTGGAAACACCATATATTTT. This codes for CASILTGSGNTIYF.

The CDR3 loop is CASSQGPLSISYEQYF. CDR3 in DNA: TGCGCCAGCAGCCAAGGGCCTCTCTCAATCTCCTACGAGCAGTACTTC. The V call is TRBV4-3, the J call TRBJ2-7; D call uncertain. V was pared by 1 base and J by 0 bases, with 13 bases between. The CDR3 loop spans 16 amino acids. The germline V gene encodes CDR1 LGHNA and CDR2 YSLEER.

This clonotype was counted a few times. As DNA, the CDR3 is TGTGCCAGCAGCTTGAATCGGGACACTGAAGCTTTCTTT. Its protein product is CASSLNRDTEAFF. V gene TRBV5-6 combines with J gene TRBJ1-1; no definite D call. Germline CDR1 and CDR2: SGHDT and YYEEEE. V gave up 1 base and J gave up 3 bases, with 7 bases separating them. This CDR3 region has 13 residues.

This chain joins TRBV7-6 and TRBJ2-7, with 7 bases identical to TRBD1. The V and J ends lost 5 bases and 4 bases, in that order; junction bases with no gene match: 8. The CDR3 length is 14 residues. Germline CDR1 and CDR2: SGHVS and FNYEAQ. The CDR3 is CASSPPGQQYEQYF. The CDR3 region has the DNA TGTGCCAGCAGCCCCCCGGGACAGCAGTACGAGCAGTACTTC.

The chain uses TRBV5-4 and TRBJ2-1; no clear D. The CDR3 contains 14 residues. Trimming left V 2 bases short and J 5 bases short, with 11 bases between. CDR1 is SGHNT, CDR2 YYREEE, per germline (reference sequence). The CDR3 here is CASSLRSNDNEQFF. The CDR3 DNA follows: TGTGCCAGCAGCTTAAGGTCTAATGACAATGAGCAGTTCTTC.

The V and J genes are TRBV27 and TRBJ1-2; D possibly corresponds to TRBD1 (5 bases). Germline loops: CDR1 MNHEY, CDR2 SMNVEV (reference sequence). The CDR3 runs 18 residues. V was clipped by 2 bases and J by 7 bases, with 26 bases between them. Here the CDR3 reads CASSLNPWDRRRGGGYTF. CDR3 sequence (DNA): TGTGCCAGCAGTTTAAACCCCTGGGACCGCCGGAGGGGTGGTGGCTACACCTTC.